This is a list of T cell receptor beta chains from one sample in a study of cytomegalovirus exposure and HLA in healthy donors. TCRdb's copy holds only in-frame clones and misses some; the assay was immunoSEQ multiplex PCR. The sample lists some 320,000 clones; about nine tenths were seen once. The specimen sequenced was PBMCs. Every receptor here comes from a woman aged 25 to 39 in good health and CMV-seropositive. Each CDR3 is given with its conserved first and last residue. A D gene is named only where the DNA matches it firmly. Size is stated for part of the rows, as once, few or many counts, or as a class when the clone is expanded.

v_gene	d_gene	j_gene	abundance	CDR3nt	CDR3aa
TRBV18	-	TRBJ1-2	-	TGTGCCAGCTCACCACTGTACAGGGATAAGTGGAACTATGGCTACACCTTC	CASSPLYRDKWNYGYTF
TRBV28	-	TRBJ1-2	-	TGTGCCAGCACAAACACCAACTATGGCTACACCTTC	CASTNTNYGYTF
TRBV6-5	-	TRBJ2-3	-	TGTGCCAGCAGCGGGACTTTTACCACAGATACGCAGTATTTT	CASSGTFTTDTQYF
TRBV4-3	TRBD2	TRBJ2-1	many	TGCGCCAGCAGCCCCCAAGTTAGCGGGGGCCCCTACAATGAGCAGTTCTTC	CASSPQVSGGPYNEQFF
TRBV29-1	TRBD2	TRBJ2-5	-	TGCAGCGTTACTAACTTGAAGGGGACTAACTGGGAGACCCAGTACTTC	CSVTNLKGTNWETQYF
TRBV19	-	TRBJ1-5	-	TGTGCCAGTAGTTCCGGTTCCGATCAGCCCCAGCATTTT	CASSSGSDQPQHF
TRBV6-1	TRBD2	TRBJ2-5	once	TGTGCCAGCAGTGTAGTAGCGGGATGGGAGACCCAGTACTTC	CASSVVAGWETQYF
TRBV27	-	TRBJ1-2	-	TGTGCCAGCAGTTTTTTGGGGGCTTCCTATGGCTACACCTTC	CASSFLGASYGYTF
TRBV29-1	-	TRBJ2-7	-	TGCAGCGTTGAGGCCGGGGCTAGTGCCTACGAGCAGTACTTC	CSVEAGASAYEQYF
TRBV28	-	TRBJ2-1	once	TGTGCCAGCAGCGCATGGGCCCCGAGCAATGAGCAGTTCTTC	CASSAWAPSNEQFF
TRBV5-4	-	TRBJ2-7	once	TGTGCCAGCAGCCTCCCTGGACAGACCTCCTACGAGCAGTACTTC	CASSLPGQTSYEQYF
TRBV28	-	TRBJ2-7	-	TGTGCCAGCAAGAGTCACTACGAGCAGTACTTC	CASKSHYEQYF
TRBV2	-	TRBJ2-1	-	TGTGCCAGCAGTAACCCAGGAGAGGCAAATGAGCAGTTCTTC	CASSNPGEANEQFF
TRBV6-6	TRBD1	TRBJ1-1	-	TGTGCCAGCAGGGCCCAGGGGGCCACTGAAGCTTTCTTT	CASRAQGATEAFF
TRBV27	-	TRBJ1-1	-	TGTGCCAGCACCTCCCTCGGCTTGAACACTGAAGCTTTCTTT	CASTSLGLNTEAFF
TRBV6-5	TRBD1	TRBJ2-7	-	TGTGCCAGCAGTTACCCCGACAGGGCCCACGAGCAGTACTTC	CASSYPDRAHEQYF
TRBV9	-	TRBJ1-1	-	TGTGCCAGCAGCCCCCCTAGGGGGGCGACGAACACTGAAGCTTTCTTT	CASSPPRGATNTEAFF
TRBV9	TRBD1	TRBJ2-7	-	TGTGCCAGCAGCGCCCATTCGACAGGGGGAGATCGGGAGCAGTACTTC	CASSAHSTGGDREQYF
TRBV7-2	-	TRBJ1-5	-	TGTGCCAGCAGCAGACAGAGTCGGAATGGAGATCAGCCCCAGCATTTT	CASSRQSRNGDQPQHF
TRBV2	-	TRBJ1-3	-	TGTGCCAGCAACGAGAGGGCTGGAAACACCATATATTTT	CASNERAGNTIYF
TRBV28	TRBD2	TRBJ2-7	-	TGTGCCAGCCTGGGACTAGGGGATTACGAGCAGTACTTC	CASLGLGDYEQYF
TRBV19	-	TRBJ1-3	once	TGTGCCAGTAGTATAAGGGTGAGCTCTGGAAACACCATATATTTT	CASSIRVSSGNTIYF
TRBV5-1	-	TRBJ2-5	-	TGCGCCAGCAGCTTGGCTCTCGGGGCTGGGGTACAAGAGACCCAGTACTTC	CASSLALGAGVQETQYF
TRBV9	-	TRBJ1-2	-	TGTGCCAGCAGGCACCAGGATTCGTATGGCTACACCTTC	CASRHQDSYGYTF
TRBV6-6	TRBD1	TRBJ1-1	-	TGTGCCAGCACCCCACTGGACAGGGTAACTGAAGCTTTCTTT	CASTPLDRVTEAFF
TRBV6-5	-	TRBJ2-1	once	TGTGCCAGCAGTTACTCCGGCGGGATTACCTACAATGAGCAGTTCTTC	CASSYSGGITYNEQFF
TRBV5-1	TRBD1	TRBJ2-2	-	TGCGCCAGCAGTATCCAGGGGGCGCGGACCGGGGAGCTGTTTTTT	CASSIQGARTGELFF
TRBV7-8	TRBD1	TRBJ2-3	once	TGTGCCAGCAGCAATCGGACAGGGAGGACAGATACGCAGTATTTT	CASSNRTGRTDTQYF
TRBV4-1	TRBD1	TRBJ2-4	-	TGCGCCAGCAGCGAGAGGGGACAGAAAAACATTCAGTACTTC	CASSERGQKNIQYF
TRBV5-1	-	TRBJ2-2	-	TGCGCCAGCAGTCGGGAGAACACCGGGGAGCTGTTTTTT	CASSRENTGELFF
TRBV27	TRBD1	TRBJ1-4	-	TGTGCCAGCAGAACAGGGGAAACTAATGAAAAACTGTTTTTT	CASRTGETNEKLFF
TRBV25-1	TRBD1	TRBJ2-7	once	TGTGCCAGCACTCGGGACAGTTCCTACGAGCAGTACTTC	CASTRDSSYEQYF
TRBV11-1	-	TRBJ2-5	-	TGTGCCAGCAGCGAAACAGGGGGGGTTCGAGAGACCCAGTACTTC	CASSETGGVRETQYF
TRBV19	TRBD1	TRBJ1-2	-	TGTGCCAGTAGATTCGACAGGGGGCTTAACTATGGCTACACCTTC	CASRFDRGLNYGYTF
TRBV5-8	-	TRBJ2-1	-	TGTGCCAGCAGCAGCGGGACAGTTTACTACAATGAGCAGTTCTTC	CASSSGTVYYNEQFF
TRBV16	-	TRBJ1-5	-	TGTGCCAGCAGCCAAGGAGGCAATCAGCCCCAGCATTTT	CASSQGGNQPQHF
TRBV4-1	-	TRBJ1-5	-	TGCGCCAGCAGCCAAGAGTTGTGGGATCAGCCCCAGCATTTT	CASSQELWDQPQHF
TRBV30	-	TRBJ2-2	-	TGTGCCTGGAGTGTAACATCCGGGGAGCTGTTTTTT	CAWSVTSGELFF
TRBV28	-	TRBJ1-5	-	TGTGCCAGCAGTTTAGCCAGGTTTAATCAGCCCCAGCATTTT	CASSLARFNQPQHF
TRBV4-2	TRBD2	TRBJ2-5	once	TGTGCCAGCAGCCGAAGCGGGGAAGAGACCCAGTACTTC	CASSRSGEETQYF
TRBV7-9	TRBD1	TRBJ2-7	-	TGTGCCAGCAGCTTGACAGGGGGCAGTTCCTACGAGCAGTACTTC	CASSLTGGSSYEQYF
TRBV7-2	-	TRBJ1-5	-	TGTGCCAGCAGCTTAGCCTTCGACAGGTATAGCAATCAGCCCCAGCATTTT	CASSLAFDRYSNQPQHF
TRBV7-3	-	TRBJ2-5	-	TGTGCCAGCAGTCGATCACGGGGGCAGGAGACCCAGTACTTC	CASSRSRGQETQYF
TRBV18	TRBD2	TRBJ2-3	-	TGTGCCAGCTCCCCCGACCGGGGGGGCCAGGCAGATACGCAGTATTTT	CASSPDRGGQADTQYF
TRBV28	TRBD1	TRBJ2-7	-	TGTGCCAGCAGTTTAGATGGGACAGGGAGCCCCTACGAGCAGTACTTC	CASSLDGTGSPYEQYF
TRBV7-3	TRBD2	TRBJ2-1	-	TGTGCCAGCAGCGAACTAGCGGGAGGCCCCTACAATGAGCAGTTCTTC	CASSELAGGPYNEQFF
TRBV4-1	-	TRBJ2-7	-	TGCGCCAGCAGCCAAGTTTTCCCCGCTAGGGTTGGGTACGAGCAGTACTTC	CASSQVFPARVGYEQYF
TRBV6-1	-	TRBJ1-5	-	TGTGCCAGCAGTGGGCCCCCGGGGGTAATCAATCAGCCCCAGCATTTT	CASSGPPGVINQPQHF
TRBV28	-	TRBJ1-5	-	TGTGCCAGCAGTCCCCCATGGGGGGGTGGCAATCAGCCCCAGCATTTT	CASSPPWGGGNQPQHF
TRBV27	TRBD1	TRBJ1-3	-	TGTGCCAGCAGAAGACAGGGTCACTCTGGAAACACCATATATTTT	CASRRQGHSGNTIYF
TRBV6-5	-	TRBJ2-1	-	TGTGCCAGCAGTTACCCAAACAATGAGCAGTTCTTC	CASSYPNNEQFF
TRBV28	-	TRBJ2-4	once	TGTGCCAGCAGAGCCGGAGACTTCCTAGCCAAAAACATTCAGTACTTC	CASRAGDFLAKNIQYF
TRBV6-1	TRBD2	TRBJ2-7	once	TGTGCCAGCAGTGAAGCGGGGGGGGGACCTTTGAACTCCTACGAGCAGTACTTC	CASSEAGGGPLNSYEQYF
TRBV28	-	TRBJ1-5	-	TGTGCCAGCAGTTCCACAAGGGTCCAGCCCCAGCATTTT	CASSSTRVQPQHF
TRBV14	-	TRBJ1-2	-	TGTGCCAGCAGCCAAGAATCGCGGAACTATGGCTACACCTTC	CASSQESRNYGYTF